The subject of this entry is one TCR beta chain. J gave up 10 bases and V 8 bases, and 13 bases lay outside the gene matches. This CDR3 is 13 amino acids long. Germline V CDR1 and CDR2: LNHDA, SQIVND (reference sequence). This entry is derived from a study of blood T cell repertoires in COVID-19. Study information: Samples came from the United States, Italy and Spain, spanning acute and convalescent COVID-19.

Only in-frame clones appear in the TCRdb table, and some are missing; sequencing was by immunoSEQ multiplex PCR. The sample lists approximately 300,000 clones, 89% occurring once. The sequencing sample was made of peripheral blood. This TCR was sampled from a man aged 18 to 35 who had recovered from COVID-19. The chain recombines TRBV19 with TRBJ1-2; 7 bases agree with TRBD1. The CDR3 nucleotides read TGTGCCAGTGGGCTAACCGGGACAGACCCCTACACCTTC. It encodes CASGLTGTDPYTF.